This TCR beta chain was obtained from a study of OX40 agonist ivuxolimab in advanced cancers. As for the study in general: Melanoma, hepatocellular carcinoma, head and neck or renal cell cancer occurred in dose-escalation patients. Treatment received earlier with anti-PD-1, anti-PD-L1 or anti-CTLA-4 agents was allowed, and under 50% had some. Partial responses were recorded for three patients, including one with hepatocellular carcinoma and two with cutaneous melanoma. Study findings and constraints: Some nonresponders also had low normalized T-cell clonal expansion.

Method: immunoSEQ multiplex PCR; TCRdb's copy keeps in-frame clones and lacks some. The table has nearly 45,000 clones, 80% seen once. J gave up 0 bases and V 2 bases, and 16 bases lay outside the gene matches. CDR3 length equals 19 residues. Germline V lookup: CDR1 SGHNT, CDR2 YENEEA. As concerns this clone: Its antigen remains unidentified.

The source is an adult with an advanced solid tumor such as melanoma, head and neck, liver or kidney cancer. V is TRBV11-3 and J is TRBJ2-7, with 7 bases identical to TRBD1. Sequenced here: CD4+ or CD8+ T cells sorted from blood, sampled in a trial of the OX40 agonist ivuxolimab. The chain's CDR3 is CASSLSGTGEPLYSYEQYF. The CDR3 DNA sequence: TGTGCCAGCAGCTTATCAGGAACAGGGGAACCCCTATACTCCTACGAGCAGTACTTC.